The 15 T cell receptor beta chains below all came from one sample that was sequenced in a study of shared clonotypes between healthy human individuals (dated by TCRdb to about 2020). CD8 naive samples were CD45RO-negative cells positively selected for CCR7, giving a CD45RA+CCR7+ population that excluded TemRA cells. Library creation used the immunoSEQ multiplex PCR assay. Imported from immuneACCESS, the table was reduced by TCRdb to in-frame sequences with V and J called. These copies leave out some clones; in studies compared against another copy, an unresolved V gene accounts for under half, and the cause of the remainder is not known. The sample yields some 2 million clones; approximately 94% were counted once. 1.2% of the sample comes from the top ten. Input material: naive CD8+ T cells sorted from blood. Reading the label with the study, this specimen's cell subset or site is: CD45RA+CCR7+. The receptors here all came from a man aged 18 to 30 in good health.

V usage is TRBV4-3 and J usage is TRBJ2-5; 7 bases are shared with TRBD2. The CDR3 is 14 residues long. The junction had 6 bases not matched to a gene; V was cut back by 4 bases and J by 4 bases. Germline V gives CDR1 LGHNA, CDR2 YSLEER. CDR3: CASSPGLGRETQYF. DNA of the CDR3: TGCGCCAGCAGCCCCGGACTAGGCCGAGAGACCCAGTACTTC.

This chain joins TRBV5-4 and TRBJ1-6, with 9 positions matching TRBD1. Germline CDR1 reads SGHNT; CDR2 reads YYREEE (reference sequence). There are 16 residues in the CDR3. Unmatched junction bases numbered 8, after V lost 2 bases and J lost 8 bases. In nucleotides, the CDR3 is TGTGCCAGCAGCTTTCTCGGGACAGGGAGAGATTCACCCCTCCACTTT. This gives the protein CASSFLGTGRDSPLHF.

The V call is TRBV2, the J call TRBJ2-3, with 9 bases lining up with TRBD2. V trimming: 5 bases; J trimming: 5 bases; junction bases outside the gene matches: 11. This CDR3 spans 16 amino acids. Looked up from germline, CDR1 is SNHLY and CDR2 is FYNNEI. CDR3 protein: CASSPPAREGQDTQYF. CDR3 coding DNA: TGTGCCAGCAGTCCCCCCGCGCGGGAGGGCCAAGATACGCAGTATTTT.

As to this clone: Other nucleotide sequences from this sample produce the same CDR3. The chain couples TRBV27 to TRBJ2-7; 9 nucleotides agree with TRBD2. The CDR3 consists of 16 residues. J lost 2 bases, V lost 6 bases, and 11 bases had no gene match. Germline-derived CDR1 and CDR2 are MNHEY and SMNVEV (reference sequence). In nucleotides, the CDR3 is TGTGCCAGCAGCCCCTCGAGCGGGGGGCTGACCTACGAGCAGTACTTC. Translated, it gives CASSPSSGGLTYEQYF.

Only one count was recorded for this clone. The chain combines TRBV7-9 with TRBJ2-1; 10 bases line up with TRBD1. The CDR3 extends over 17 amino acids. Trimming took 5 bases from V and 4 from J; bases not matched to a gene: 11. The germline V gene has CDR1 SEHNR and CDR2 FQNEAQ (reference sequence). The CDR3 loop reads CASSPRPGTGAYNEQFF. Here the CDR3 DNA reads TGTGCCAGCAGCCCTAGGCCTGGGACAGGGGCTTACAATGAGCAGTTCTTC.

This clone was counted a few times. The chain recombines TRBV23-1 with TRBJ2-4; D is ambiguous. TRBV23-1 is an open reading frame, and its role is uncertain. The CDR3 extends over 13 amino acids. V lost 0 bases and J lost 6, with 6 bases in between. CDR3 residues: CASSQSSVNIQYF. The CDR3 nucleotides are TGCGCCAGCAGTCAATCATCGGTAAACATTCAGTACTTC.

The chain uses TRBV29-1 and TRBJ2-7; possibly TRBD1 for D (6 bases). V lost 3 bases and J lost 6, with 15 bases in between. Germline V lookup: CDR1 SQVTM, CDR2 ANQGSEA. This CDR3 contains 13 residues. As DNA, the CDR3 is TGCAGCGTTGATGTAGGCAGGGGTGGCGAGCAGTACTTC. Protein sequence: CSVDVGRGGEQYF.

The rearrangement joins TRBV4-1 to TRBJ2-5; the match to TRBD1 covers 7 bases. V lost 4 bases and J lost 4; bases outside the gene matches: 6. The CDR3 is 14 residues long. Germline assignment: CDR1 MGHRA and CDR2 YSYEKL. CDR3 DNA sequence: TGCGCCAGCAGCCGACGACAGGGCACAGAGACCCAGTACTTC. Translating it yields CASSRRQGTETQYF.

The chain has TRBV5-4 and TRBJ2-7, with D unclear. The CDR3 contains 13 residues. The germline CDR1 and CDR2 sequences are SGHNT and YYREEE (reference sequence). V lost 0 bases to trimming and J lost 5 bases, with 9 bases between them. The CDR3 loop reads CASSLGTVHEQYF. CDR3 sequence (DNA): TGTGCCAGCAGCTTGGGGACGGTCCACGAGCAGTACTTC.

The J gene is TRBJ2-1, the V gene TRBV7-2; no clear D. The CDR3 has 15 residues. Germline assignment: CDR1 SGHTA and CDR2 FQGNSA. The germline V and J ends were trimmed by 1 base and 2 bases, with 9 bases remaining between them. CDR3 DNA: TGTGCCAGCAGCTTAGGAGCGAACCCCTACAATGAGCAGTTCTTC. Protein product: CASSLGANPYNEQFF. The whole variable domain, remainder taken from reference TRBV7-2 and TRBJ2-1, is GAGVSQSPSNKVTEKGKDVELRCDPISGHTALYWYRQSLGQGLEFLIYFQGNSAPDKSGLPSDRFSAERTGGSVSTLTIQRTQQEDSAVYLCASSLGANPYNEQFFGPGTRLTVL.

In its sample, this clone was seen a few times. This chain uses TRBV14 with TRBJ2-7; D unclear. Trimming pared 4 bases from V and 2 bases from J, leaving 6 bases between. Per germline, CDR1 SGHDN and CDR2 FVKESK. The CDR3 sequence is 12 residues long. This CDR3 is CASSPSTYEQYF. In DNA form, the CDR3 reads TGTGCCAGCAGCCCCTCGACCTACGAGCAGTACTTC.

The V call is TRBV5-1, the J call TRBJ2-7; 7 bases match TRBD1. The CDR3 is 13 residues long. The trim removed 5 bases at V and 3 bases at J, leaving 5 bases unmatched. Germline CDR1 SGHRS, CDR2 YFSETQ. The CDR3 sequence: CASRLGGVYEQYF. The CDR3, as DNA: TGCGCCAGCAGACTAGGGGGCGTCTACGAGCAGTACTTC.

CDR3 protein: CASSLAYQLGEKLFF. The CDR3 DNA is TGTGCCAGCAGTCTGGCATATCAACTCGGGGAAAAACTGTTTTTT. The chain employs TRBV27 and TRBJ1-4; D ambiguous. The CDR3 has 15 amino acids. Germline lookup yields CDR1 MNHEY and CDR2 SMNVEV (reference sequence). V gave up 5 bases and J gave up 8 bases, with 18 bases separating them.

The chain has TRBV2 and TRBJ2-1; D might be TRBD2 (6 bases). Germline V gene sequence: CDR1 SNHLY, CDR2 FYNNEI. This CDR3 has 14 amino acids. V lost 6 bases to trimming and J lost 4 bases, with 13 bases between them. The CDR3 DNA follows: TGTGCCAGCAGCTGGGGACTTGGTTACAATGAGCAGTTCTTC. Protein: CASSWGLGYNEQFF.

This chain uses TRBV13 with TRBJ1-1; tentatively, D is TRBD1 (6 bases). V was clipped by 5 bases and J by 6 bases, with 13 bases between them. In germline, CDR1 is PRHDT, CDR2 FYEKMQ (reference sequence). CDR3 length: 13 residues. CDR3 DNA sequence: TGTGCCAGCAGCCGCTTGGGGGGGCCTGAAGCTTTCTTT. This sequence encodes CASSRLGGPEAFF.